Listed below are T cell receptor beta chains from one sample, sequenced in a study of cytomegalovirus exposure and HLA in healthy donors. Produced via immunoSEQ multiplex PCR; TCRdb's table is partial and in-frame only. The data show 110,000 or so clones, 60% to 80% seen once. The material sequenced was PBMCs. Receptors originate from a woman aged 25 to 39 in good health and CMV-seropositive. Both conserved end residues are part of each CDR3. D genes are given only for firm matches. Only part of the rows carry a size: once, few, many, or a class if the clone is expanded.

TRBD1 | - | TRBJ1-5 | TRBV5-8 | TGTGCCAGCAGCATACAGGGGTATAGCAATCAGCCCCAGCATTTT | CASSIQGYSNQPQHF
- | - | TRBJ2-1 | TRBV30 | TGTGCCTGGAGTGTTCCACTCGAAGAGCAGTTCTTC | CAWSVPLEEQFF
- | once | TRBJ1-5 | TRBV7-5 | TGTGCCAGAAGCTTAGCGCAGACTCTAGGAAAGGGGAATCAGCCCCAGCATTTT | CARSLAQTLGKGNQPQHF
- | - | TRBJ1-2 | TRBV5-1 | TGCGCCAGCAGTGGGTCGCCGGGCTATGGCTACACCTTC | CASSGSPGYGYTF
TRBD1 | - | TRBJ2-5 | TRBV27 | TGTGCCAGCAGTTTTCTGGGACAGGGACAAGAGACCCAGTACTTC | CASSFLGQGQETQYF
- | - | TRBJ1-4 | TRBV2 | TGTGCCAGCAGTCCGGGGGGAAATGAAAAACTGTTTTTT | CASSPGGNEKLFF
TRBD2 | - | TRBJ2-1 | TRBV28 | TGTGCCAGCAGCCCCAGCCCCTGGACTAGCGGGACCAATGAGCAGTTCTTC | CASSPSPWTSGTNEQFF
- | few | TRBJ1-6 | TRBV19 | TGTGCCAGTAGGGCGGGGGGCTCCAATTCACCCCTCCACTTT | CASRAGGSNSPLHF
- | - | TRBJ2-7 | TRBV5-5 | TGTGCCAGCAGCTTGGTCCCCGCAGGGAACGAGCAGTACTTC | CASSLVPAGNEQYF
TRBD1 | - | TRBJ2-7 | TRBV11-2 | TGTGCCAGCAGTTTCGGGACAGGGGTTTCCTACGAGCAGTACTTC | CASSFGTGVSYEQYF
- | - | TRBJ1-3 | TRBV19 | TGTGCCAGTAGAATCCTCCCGGGGGGCTCTGGAAACACCATATATTTT | CASRILPGGSGNTIYF
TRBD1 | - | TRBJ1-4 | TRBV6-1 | TGTGCCAGCAGATCTACAGGGGGGCTAAGGGAAAAACTGTTTTTT | CASRSTGGLREKLFF
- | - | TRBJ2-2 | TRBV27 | TGTGCCAGCAGCCACCCTGGTTACTTGAACACCGGGGAGCTGTTTTTT | CASSHPGYLNTGELFF
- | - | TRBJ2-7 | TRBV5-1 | TGCGCCAGCAGCTTGAAGCCGGGAGAGAACTACGAGCAGTACTTC | CASSLKPGENYEQYF
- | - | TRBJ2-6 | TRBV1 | TGCACCAGCAGCCACTTCGGGACTAGCGGGAGTTGTAGAACTGGGGCCAACGTCCTGACTTTC | CTSSHFGTSGSCRTGANVLTF
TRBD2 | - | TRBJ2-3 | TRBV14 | TGTGCCAGCAGCCGAATCACTAGCGGGAGAATAGATACGCAGTATTTT | CASSRITSGRIDTQYF
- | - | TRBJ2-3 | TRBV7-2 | TGTGCCAGCAGCTTAGTCCTAGCAGCAGATACGCAGTATTTT | CASSLVLAADTQYF
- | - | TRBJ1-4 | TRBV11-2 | TGTGCCAGCACCCCCTTTCCAACTAATGAAAAACTGTTTTTT | CASTPFPTNEKLFF
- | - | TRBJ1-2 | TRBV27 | TGTGCCAGCAGTTTATCGGGACACCCCTTAGGCTACACCTTC | CASSLSGHPLGYTF
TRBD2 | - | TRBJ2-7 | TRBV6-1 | TGTGCCAGCAGTACCCGCGGGAGCTACGAGCAGTACTTC | CASSTRGSYEQYF
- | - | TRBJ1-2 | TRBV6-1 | TGTGCCAGCACCTTGGGAGCCAACTATGGCTACACCTTC | CASTLGANYGYTF
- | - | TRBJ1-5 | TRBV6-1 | TGTGCCACCCCGGGTCAGGGTGATCAGCCCCAGCATTTT | CATPGQGDQPQHF
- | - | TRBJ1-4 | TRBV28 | TGTGCCGGTGGGGTCCGGGGTGAAAAACTGTTTTTT | CAGGVRGEKLFF
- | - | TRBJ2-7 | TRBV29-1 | TGCAGCGTTGTCCAGGGCTCCTACGAGCAGTACTTC | CSVVQGSYEQYF
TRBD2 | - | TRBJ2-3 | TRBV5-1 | TGCGCCAGCAGCTTGGCAGGCGGGGGGCCGGCAGATACGCAGTATTTT | CASSLAGGGPADTQYF
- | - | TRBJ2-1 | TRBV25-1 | TGTGCCAGCAGTGAGTCACGGGTTTCCTACAATGAGCAGTTCTTC | CASSESRVSYNEQFF
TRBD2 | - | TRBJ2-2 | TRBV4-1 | TGCGCCAGCAGCCAAAGTGGGTTCGGGGGGACCGGGGAGCTGTTTTTT | CASSQSGFGGTGELFF
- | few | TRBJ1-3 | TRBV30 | TGTGCCTGGCAATCAGACACCATATATTTT | CAWQSDTIYF
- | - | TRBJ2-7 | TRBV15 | TGTGCCACCAGCAGAGATTCAAGACTTCTCCCCCCCTACGAGCAGTACTTC | CATSRDSRLLPPYEQYF
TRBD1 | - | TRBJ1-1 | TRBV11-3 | TGTGCCAGCAGCTCCGGACAGGTCACTGAAGCTTTCTTT | CASSSGQVTEAFF
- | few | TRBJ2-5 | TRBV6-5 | TGTGCCAGCAGTGTACAGGTCACGGGAGAGACCCAGTACTTC | CASSVQVTGETQYF
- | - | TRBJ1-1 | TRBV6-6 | TGTGCCAGCAGTTACTACAGTGGTAACACTGAAGCTTTCTTT | CASSYYSGNTEAFF
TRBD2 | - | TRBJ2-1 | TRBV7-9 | TGTGCCAGCAGCTTAAGCGGGAGCTCCTACAATGAGCAGTTCTTC | CASSLSGSSYNEQFF
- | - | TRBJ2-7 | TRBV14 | TGTGCCAGCAGCCTACTTCGGGGCTACGAGCAGTACTTC | CASSLLRGYEQYF
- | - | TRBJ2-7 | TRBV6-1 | TGTGCCAGCAGCGGAGAGGGAGCCCCCTACGAGCAGTACTTC | CASSGEGAPYEQYF
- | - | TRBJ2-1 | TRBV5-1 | TGCGCCAGCAGTTCCGGGGATAGCTCCTACAATGAGCAGTTCTTC | CASSSGDSSYNEQFF
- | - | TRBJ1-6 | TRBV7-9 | TGTGCCAGCAGCCCCGGGGGAATGAATTCACCCCTCCACTTT | CASSPGGMNSPLHF
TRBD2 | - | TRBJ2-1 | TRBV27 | TGTGCCAGCAGTATTCCTCCCGGGGGGGAGCAGTTCTTC | CASSIPPGGEQFF
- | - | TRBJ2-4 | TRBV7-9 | TGTGCCAGCAGCCCTGGACAGCCTACAGCCAAAAACATTCAGTACTTC | CASSPGQPTAKNIQYF
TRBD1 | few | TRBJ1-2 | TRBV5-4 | TGTGCCAGCAGCTGGGGGACAGGGAGTAACTATGGCTACACCTTC | CASSWGTGSNYGYTF
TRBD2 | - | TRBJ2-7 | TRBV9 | TGTGCCAGCAGCGCGGGACTAGCGGGGGGCCTTACCTACGAGCAGTACTTC | CASSAGLAGGLTYEQYF
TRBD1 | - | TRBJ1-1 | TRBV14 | TGTGCCAGCAGCCAAGATCCCCCAGGGCAGGGGGTGACTGAAGCTTTCTTT | CASSQDPPGQGVTEAFF
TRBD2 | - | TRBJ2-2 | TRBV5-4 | TGTGCCAGCAGCCCCGGACTAGCGGGTAACACCGGGGAGCTGTTTTTT | CASSPGLAGNTGELFF
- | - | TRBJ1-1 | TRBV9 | TGTGCCAGCAGCGTAGCTACTACGCCGAACACTGAAGCTTTCTTT | CASSVATTPNTEAFF
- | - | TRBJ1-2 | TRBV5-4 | TGTGCCAGCAGCTTCGCGGGCAGTGAAACTATCAACTATGGCTACACCTTC | CASSFAGSETINYGYTF
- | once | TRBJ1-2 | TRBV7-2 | TGTGCCAGCAGCTTAGGGGCGGGGGATTGGGCCTATGGCTACACCTTC | CASSLGAGDWAYGYTF
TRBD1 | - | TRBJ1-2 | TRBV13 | TGTGCCAGCAGCTCAAGACAGGGCGACTATGGCTACACCTTC | CASSSRQGDYGYTF
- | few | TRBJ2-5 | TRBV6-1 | TGTGCCAGCAGTGTGTTTAGGGGAGGCCAAGAGACCCAGTACTTC | CASSVFRGGQETQYF
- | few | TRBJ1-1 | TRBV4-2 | TGTGCCAGCAGCGTCCGACAGGAGATTATGAACACTGAAGCTTTCTTT | CASSVRQEIMNTEAFF
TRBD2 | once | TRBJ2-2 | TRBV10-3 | TGTGCCATCTTGCGGGCTAGCGGGACCGGGGAGCTGTTTTTT | CAILRASGTGELFF
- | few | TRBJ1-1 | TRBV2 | TGTGCCACCGAGGATGGGAGGGACACTGAAGCTTTCTTT | CATEDGRDTEAFF
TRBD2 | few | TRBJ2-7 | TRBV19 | TGTGCCAGCAGACTAGCGGGAGGGAGTCACGAGCAGTACTTC | CASRLAGGSHEQYF
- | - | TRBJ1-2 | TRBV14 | TGTGCCAGCAGCCAAGTGGGGGCGTTGGGGGGCTACACCTTC | CASSQVGALGGYTF
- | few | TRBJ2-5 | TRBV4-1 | TGCGCCAGCAGCCAAGTATACTACGATCAAGAGACCCAGTACTTC | CASSQVYYDQETQYF
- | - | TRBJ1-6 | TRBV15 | TGTGCCACCAGCAGGCAAGGGGTGGATTCACCCCTCCACTTT | CATSRQGVDSPLHF
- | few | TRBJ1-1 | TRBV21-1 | TGTGCCAGCAGCAAATTAGTTTCGCCCCAACCCACCTCTGAAGCTTTCTTT | CASSKLVSPQPTSEAFF
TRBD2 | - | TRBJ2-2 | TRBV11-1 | TGTGCCAGCAGCCCGTGGCAAACTAGCGGGGGGCTTACCGGGGAGCTGTTTTTT | CASSPWQTSGGLTGELFF
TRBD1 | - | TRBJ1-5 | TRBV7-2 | TGTGCCACCACCGACAGGGGAAATCAGCCCCAGCATTTT | CATTDRGNQPQHF
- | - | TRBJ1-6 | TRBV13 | TGTGCCAGCAGCTTAGCAGCGGTCCGCTCCTATAATTCACCCCTCCACTTT | CASSLAAVRSYNSPLHF
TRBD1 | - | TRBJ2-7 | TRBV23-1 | TGCGCCAGCAGTCAATCGGGACAGCCCCATATTCCTTACGAGCAGTACTTC | CASSQSGQPHIPYEQYF